The source of this T cell receptor beta chain is a study of blood T cell repertoires in COVID-19. Whole-study context: Acute and convalescent COVID-19 samples came from the United States, Italy and Spain.

The CDR3 consists of 15 residues. In germline, CDR1 is MNHEY, CDR2 SVGAGI. The V segment lost 8 bases and the J segment 8 bases; nucleotides outside the gene matches: 16. Libraries were prepared by immunoSEQ multiplex PCR; TCRdb keeps only in-frame clonotypes and omits some of them. The sample contains around 180,000 clones, nearly 90% of which appear only once. Residents of 24 US areas, aged about 18 to 95 years, made up the participants. The rearrangement links TRBV6-5 to TRBJ1-2; the match to TRBD1 covers 8 bases. The receptor comes from a woman in her thirties or forties with acute COVID-19. Sequencing was carried out using PBMCs or T cells enriched from blood (not recorded which). In DNA, the CDR3 is TGTGCCAGCGGATTGGCAGGGGGCGTTTTGAGGGGCTACACCTTC. The encoded protein is CASGLAGGVLRGYTF.